Listed here are 8 T cell receptor beta chains from one sample, sequenced in a study of blood T cell repertoires in COVID-19 (dated by TCRdb to the early 2020s). The library relied on the immunoSEQ multiplex PCR assay. TCRdb provides this immuneACCESS table in a form limited to in-frame rearrangements. Some clones are lacking; in checked studies, under half of them reflect an unresolved V gene, and why the rest are absent is not known. This sample gives under 200,000 clones in total; around three quarters of them show up just once. In total, the top ten clones hold 6.5% to 7% of the sample. The sequenced sample consisted of peripheral blood. These receptor sequences come from a man aged 65 to 79 with active or convalescent COVID-19.

V and J are TRBV3-1 (or the pseudogene TRBV3-2) and TRBJ2-7, with D maybe TRBD1 (6 bases). CDR3 length equals 14 residues. Germline CDR1 LGHDT, CDR2 YNNKEL (reference sequence). Trimming took 3 bases from V and 3 from J, leaving 12 bases between them. CDR3 DNA: TGTGCCAGCAGCCAGCAACAGGGAGACTACGAGCAGTACTTC. Residues: CASSQQQGDYEQYF.

Written as DNA, the CDR3 is TGTGCCAGCAGCCCCTCCGGCGGAGCACGGTTCTTC. Its protein is CASSPSGGARFF. This chain uses TRBV7-9 with TRBJ2-1; no firm D call. Germline CDR1 is SEHNR and CDR2 is FQNEAQ (reference sequence). The ends were cut back, 5 bases at V and 15 bases at J, with 17 bases in the middle. The CDR3 consists of 12 residues.

The table lists this clone with a count of one. J is TRBJ2-1 and V is TRBV4-3; TRBD1 matches at 10 bases. V lost 3 bases, J lost 8 bases, and 4 bases stayed unmatched. Germline-derived CDR1 and CDR2 are LGHNA and YSLEER. This CDR3 comprises 14 residues. CDR3 residues: CASSHGQGGDEQFF. The CDR3 bases are TGCGCCAGCAGCCACGGACAGGGGGGGGATGAGCAGTTCTTC.

V and J are TRBV6-2 or TRBV6-3 and TRBJ1-1; D unclear. Per the germline V gene, CDR1 is MNHEY and CDR2 is SVGEGT. The CDR3 is 15 residues long. V lost 6 bases and J lost 4, with 18 bases in between. The CDR3 is CASSPFPASGTEAFF. The DNA of the CDR3 is TGTGCCAGCAGCCCCTTCCCCGCCTCGGGCACTGAAGCTTTCTTT.

The rearrangement joins TRBV18 to TRBJ1-2; perhaps TRBD1 as D (6 bases). The CDR3 is 15 residues long. Trimming removed 2 bases from V and 7 bases from J, with 17 bases in between. Germline assignment: CDR1 KGHSH and CDR2 LQKENI. CDR3 region: CASSPTGNQGPGYTF. CDR3 in DNA: TGTGCCAGCTCACCAACAGGGAATCAGGGGCCTGGCTACACCTTC.

The chain links TRBV29-1 to TRBJ1-1; 7 nucleotides agree with TRBD1. This CDR3 is 15 amino acids long. V shed 6 bases and J 4 bases; nucleotides not matched to a gene: 14. Germline-derived CDR1 and CDR2 are SQVTM and ANQGSEA. CDR3 residues: CSVAGVQGTSTEAFF. CDR3 coding DNA: TGCAGCGTCGCCGGTGTACAGGGGACCAGCACTGAAGCTTTCTTT.

CDR3 DNA sequence: TGTGCCAGTAGTATAGGCCCTCAGGGGGCCAACGTCCTGACTTTC. This encodes CASSIGPQGANVLTF. The chain carries TRBV19 and TRBJ2-6; D remains unclear. The V end was cut by 1 base, the J end by 4 bases, with 8 bases between. The CDR3 loop spans 15 amino acids. CDR1 LNHDA and CDR2 SQIVND come from the germline V gene (reference sequence).

The genes are TRBV2 and TRBJ2-7, with D possibly TRBD1 on 6 matching bases. CDR3 length: 15 amino acids. CDR1 SNHLY and CDR2 FYNNEI come from the germline V gene. Trimming cost V 3 bases and J 9 bases, with 21 bases left between them. CDR3 in amino acids: CASSDPGRQVVWQYF. The CDR3 DNA sequence: TGTGCCAGCAGTGACCCCGGCCGACAGGTGGTCTGGCAGTACTTC.